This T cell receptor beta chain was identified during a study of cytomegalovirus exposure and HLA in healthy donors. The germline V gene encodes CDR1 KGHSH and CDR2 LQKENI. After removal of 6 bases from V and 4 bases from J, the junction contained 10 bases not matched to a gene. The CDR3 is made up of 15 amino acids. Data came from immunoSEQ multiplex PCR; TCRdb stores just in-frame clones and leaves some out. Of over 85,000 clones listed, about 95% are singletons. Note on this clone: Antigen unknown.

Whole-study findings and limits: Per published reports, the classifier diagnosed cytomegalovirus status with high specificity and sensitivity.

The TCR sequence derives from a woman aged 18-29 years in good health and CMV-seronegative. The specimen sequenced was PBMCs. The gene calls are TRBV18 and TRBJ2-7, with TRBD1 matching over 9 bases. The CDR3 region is CASSPGTGFLYEQYF. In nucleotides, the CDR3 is TGTGCCAGCTCCCCCGGGACAGGGTTCCTTTACGAGCAGTACTTC.